The 21 T cell receptor beta chains presented below share a single source sample, sequenced in a study of spatial heterogeneity in lung cancer. Time point reported: sample taken at primary tumor resection. Tumor, nontumor lung or frozen PBMC supplied whole RNA, sequenced without sorting. TCRdb passed the 5' RACE reads through MiXCR, listing each CDR3 protein once. The sample shows roughly 82,000 distinct CDR3 sequences, over 10% of them seen only once. Here the sequenced sample was PBMCs, taken at surgery. The receptors here all came from a male donor with early-stage non-small cell lung cancer.

Only a few counts were recorded for this clonotype. V is TRBV5-5 and J is TRBJ2-5; 8 bases are a match to TRBD2. In germline, CDR1 is SGHKS, CDR2 YYEKEE (reference sequence). The CDR3 is 15 amino acids. The trim removed 4 bases at V and 4 bases at J, leaving 9 bases unmatched. The CDR3 DNA reads as TGTGCCAGCAGCCAAAACGGGGGGGCGGGAGAGACCCAGTACTTC. This gives the protein CASSQNGGAGETQYF.

V and J are TRBV20-1 and TRBJ2-5; D might be TRBD1 or TRBD2, each matching 5 bases. Per germline, CDR1 DFQATT and CDR2 SNEGSKA (reference sequence). V lost 3 bases, J lost 2 bases, and 13 bases lay in between. This CDR3 comprises 14 residues. CDR3 DNA sequence: TGCAGTGCTAGTTATCGGGGCGGACAAGAGACCCAGTACTTC. Encoded protein: CSASYRGGQETQYF.

The chain employs TRBV10-2 and TRBJ2-4; 10 bases agree with TRBD1. J was trimmed by 1 base and V by 2 bases; bases with no gene match: 2. There are 16 residues in the CDR3. CDR1 and CDR2 from the germline V gene are WSHSY and SAAADI. CDR3 protein: CASSEPGQGAKNIQYF. The DNA for the CDR3 is TGCGCCAGCAGTGAGCCGGGACAGGGGGCCAAAAACATTCAGTACTTC.

The rearrangement uses TRBV20-1 and TRBJ2-3; tentative D call: TRBD2 (7 bases). Germline lookup yields CDR1 DFQATT and CDR2 SNEGSKA (reference sequence). The CDR3 has 15 residues. Trimming took off 5 bases at V and 3 bases at J, with 18 bases between the two ends. The chain's CDR3 is CSAPLGGAGTDTQYF. In DNA, the CDR3 is TGCAGTGCTCCATTAGGGGGGGCGGGGACAGATACGCAGTATTTT.

The chain joins TRBV6-2 or TRBV6-3 to TRBJ2-1; 12 nucleotides agree with TRBD2. The germline V gene encodes CDR1 MNHEY and CDR2 SVGEGT. The CDR3 runs 17 residues. V lost 6 bases to trimming and J lost 7 bases; unmatched junction nucleotides: 13. CDR3 sequence reads: CASRTGSSGRAGNEQFF. Here the CDR3 DNA reads TGTGCCAGCAGGACCGGGTCTAGCGGGAGGGCCGGAAATGAGCAGTTCTTC.

The genes are TRBV10-2 and TRBJ2-1; the D is unclear. V gave up 5 bases and J gave up 7 bases, with 15 bases separating them. CDR1 and CDR2 from the germline V gene are WSHSY and SAAADI. The CDR3 has 14 residues. The CDR3 protein is CASSSLGAGNEQFF. The CDR3 DNA is TGCGCCAGCAGTTCCTTGGGTGCAGGTAATGAGCAGTTCTTC.

The chain has TRBV29-1 and TRBJ2-7; possibly TRBD2 for D (5 bases). V was cut by 4 bases and J by 3 bases, with 13 bases left in between. The CDR3 is 13 residues long. Germline lookup yields CDR1 SQVTM and CDR2 ANQGSEA. CDR3 sequence (DNA): TGCAGCGTTGGGAGAGGGCCCAACTACGAGCAGTACTTC. It yields the protein CSVGRGPNYEQYF.

J is TRBJ2-1 and V is TRBV5-5; 8 bases are shared with TRBD1. This CDR3 is built from 15 residues. J was trimmed by 0 bases and V by 4 bases; bases with no gene match: 3. Germline CDR1 is SGHKS and CDR2 is YYEKEE (reference sequence). CDR3 region: CASSATGGSYNEQFF. The CDR3 nucleotides read TGTGCCAGCAGCGCTACAGGGGGCTCCTACAATGAGCAGTTCTTC.

This clonotype was seen many times. The CDR3, as DNA: TGTGCCAGTAGTGCGACAGGGGGCGCATCGTGGGGACCTGAAGCTTTCTTT. This gives the protein CASSATGGASWGPEAFF. This chain joins TRBV19 and TRBJ1-1, with 10 nucleotides matching TRBD1. The CDR3 loop spans 17 amino acids. V dropped 5 bases and J dropped 6; count of bases not matched to a gene: 15. CDR1 is LNHDA and CDR2 is SQIVND in the germline V gene (reference sequence).

The V and J genes are TRBV29-1 and TRBJ1-3, with a tentative D call TRBD1 (5 bases). Germline CDR1 is SQVTM and CDR2 is ANQGSEA. Trimming cost V 6 bases and J 0 bases, with 12 bases left between them. This CDR3 has 14 residues. CDR3 bases: TGCAGCGTCTGTGACAGCTTCTCTGGAAACACCATATATTTT. Translating it yields CSVCDSFSGNTIYF.

This chain links TRBV24-1 with TRBJ2-5; the D gene is possibly TRBD2 (6 bases). The CDR3 runs 17 residues. Between the trimmed V and J ends, which lost 2 bases and 1 base, there was a span of 16 bases. CDR1 and CDR2 from the germline V gene are KGHDR and SFDVKD. The DNA of the CDR3 is TGTGCCACCAGTGATTCCCGCGCGGGGATAAGCCAAGAGACCCAGTACTTC. Translating it yields CATSDSRAGISQETQYF.

This clonotype was seen repeatedly, ten times or more. The chain joins TRBV10-3 to TRBJ2-3, with D possibly being TRBD1 (6 bases). The CDR3 runs 15 residues. The V and J ends lost 2 bases and 0 bases respectively, with 9 bases between them. Germline-derived CDR1 and CDR2 are ENHRY and SYGVKD. CDR3 amino acids: CAISEGQTSTDTQYF. The CDR3 region has the DNA TGTGCCATCAGTGAGGGACAGACTAGCACAGATACGCAGTATTTT.

J is TRBJ1-5 and V is TRBV2; 9 bases are a match to TRBD1. Germline CDR1 SNHLY, CDR2 FYNNEI. The CDR3 is made up of 15 amino acids. V lost 8 bases to trimming and J lost 7 bases; unmatched junction nucleotides: 12. In DNA, the CDR3 is TGTGCCAGCTTAGCTCGGACAGGGGCGGGACAGCCCCAGCATTTT. Encoded protein: CASLARTGAGQPQHF.

There are a few counts of this clonotype. The chain carries TRBV19 and TRBJ2-1, with D perhaps being TRBD1 or TRBD2 (6 bases each). CDR1 and CDR2 (germline): LNHDA, SQIVND (reference sequence). Trimming left V 3 bases short and J 2 bases short, with 14 bases between. The CDR3 runs 16 residues. The CDR3 DNA follows: TGTGCCAGTAGTATCGTCGGCGGGACACCCTACAATGAGCAGTTCTTC. Translating gives CASSIVGGTPYNEQFF. The entire variable domain, with the rest obtained from reference TRBV19 and TRBJ2-1, is as follows: DGGITQSPKYLFRKEGQNVTLSCEQNLNHDAMYWYRQDPGQGLRLIYYSQIVNDFQKGDIAEGYSVSREKKESFPLTVTSAQKNPTAFYLCASSIVGGTPYNEQFFGPGTRLTVL.

This rearrangement joins TRBV2 to TRBJ2-3; the match to TRBD2 covers 12 bases. V lost 6 bases, J lost 4 bases, and 8 bases stayed unmatched. This CDR3 is built from 16 residues. CDR1 is SNHLY, CDR2 FYNNEI, per germline. The CDR3 DNA reads TGTGCCAGCAGCCCGACTAGCGGGAGTGCGTCAGATACGCAGTATTTT. Its protein product is CASSPTSGSASDTQYF.

This clonotype was observed a few times. This chain links TRBV29-1 with TRBJ1-2; D is perhaps TRBD1 (5 bases). Germline CDR1 is SQVTM and CDR2 is ANQGSEA. Trimming cost V 4 bases and J 7 bases, with 16 bases left between them. This CDR3 region has 13 residues. The CDR3 sequence: CSVAGTGASGYTF. In DNA, the CDR3 is TGCAGCGTTGCCGGGACGGGCGCAAGTGGCTACACCTTC.

The chain employs TRBV7-7 and TRBJ2-1; 8 bases match TRBD1. V was pared by 4 bases and J by 6 bases, with 8 bases of the junction left unmatched. Germline values: CDR1 SSHAT, CDR2 FNYEAQ (reference sequence). The CDR3 runs 15 residues. CDR3 loop: CASSSGTGIGNEQFF. The CDR3 nucleotides read TGTGCCAGCAGCTCCGGGACAGGCATAGGCAATGAGCAGTTCTTC.

This chain uses TRBV5-1 with TRBJ2-1, with D unclear. Trimming took 4 bases from V and 8 from J, leaving 19 bases between them. CDR1 is SGHRS, CDR2 YFSETQ, per germline. CDR3 size: 15 residues. The CDR3 loop is CASSLGGQGYDEQFF. The CDR3 DNA reads TGCGCCAGCAGCCTGGGTGGGCAAGGGTATGATGAGCAGTTCTTC.

This clonotype was observed a few times. The chain links TRBV20-1 to TRBJ2-7; 12 bases match TRBD2. V dropped 3 bases and J dropped 0; count of bases not matched to a gene: 12. This CDR3 spans 18 amino acids. CDR1 is DFQATT, CDR2 SNEGSKA, per germline (reference sequence). The CDR3 sequence: CSASRLAGASYFSYEQYF. CDR3 in DNA: TGCAGTGCTAGCCGACTAGCGGGAGCGTCCTACTTCTCCTACGAGCAGTACTTC.

This clonotype was detected a few times. The rearrangement joins TRBV7-3 to TRBJ1-2, with TRBD1 identical over 9 bases. The CDR3 has 14 residues. CDR1 is SGHTA, CDR2 FQGTGA, per germline. V shed 6 bases and J 4 bases; nucleotides not matched to a gene: 6. Here the CDR3 reads CASSPGTGLYGYTF. The DNA of the CDR3 is TGTGCCAGCAGTCCCGGGACAGGGCTCTATGGCTACACCTTC.

This clonotype was counted many times. This sequence joins TRBV7-2 and TRBJ2-3, with 7 positions matching TRBD1. The CDR3 extends over 16 amino acids. Germline assignment: CDR1 SGHTA and CDR2 FQGNSA. The V and J ends lost 1 base and 2 bases, in that order; junction bases with no gene match: 6. The CDR3 sequence is CASSLDLGQTTDTQYF. The CDR3 nucleotides are TGTGCCAGCAGCTTAGATTTGGGACAGACCACAGATACGCAGTATTTT.